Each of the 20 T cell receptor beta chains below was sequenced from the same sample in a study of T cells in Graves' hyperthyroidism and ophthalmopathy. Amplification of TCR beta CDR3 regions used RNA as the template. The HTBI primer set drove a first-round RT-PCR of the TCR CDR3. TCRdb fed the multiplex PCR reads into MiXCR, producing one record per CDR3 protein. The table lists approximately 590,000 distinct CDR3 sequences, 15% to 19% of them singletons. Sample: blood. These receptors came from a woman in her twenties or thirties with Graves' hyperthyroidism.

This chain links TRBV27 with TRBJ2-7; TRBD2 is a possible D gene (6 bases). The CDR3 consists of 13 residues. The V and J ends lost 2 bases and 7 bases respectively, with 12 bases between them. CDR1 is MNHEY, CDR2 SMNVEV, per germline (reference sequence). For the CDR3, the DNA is TGTGCCAGCAGTTTAGTGGGGGGAGCTGAGCAGTACTTC. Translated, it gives CASSLVGGAEQYF.

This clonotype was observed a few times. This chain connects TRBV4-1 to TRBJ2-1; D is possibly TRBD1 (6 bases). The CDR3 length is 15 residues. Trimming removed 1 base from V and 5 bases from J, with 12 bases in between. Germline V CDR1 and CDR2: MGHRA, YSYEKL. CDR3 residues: CASSQGRGVNNEQFF. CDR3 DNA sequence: TGCGCCAGCAGCCAAGGCAGGGGAGTCAACAATGAGCAGTTCTTC.

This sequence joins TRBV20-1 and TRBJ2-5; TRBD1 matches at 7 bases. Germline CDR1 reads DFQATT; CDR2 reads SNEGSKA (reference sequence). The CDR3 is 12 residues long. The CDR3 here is CSPGGPEETQYF. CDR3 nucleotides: TGCAGCCCAGGGGGACCCGAGGAGACCCAGTACTTC.

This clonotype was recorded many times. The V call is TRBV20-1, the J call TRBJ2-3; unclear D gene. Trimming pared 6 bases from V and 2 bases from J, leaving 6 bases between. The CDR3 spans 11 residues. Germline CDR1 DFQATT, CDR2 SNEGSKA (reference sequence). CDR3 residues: CSALYTDTQYF. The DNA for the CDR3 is TGCAGTGCCCTCTACACAGATACGCAGTATTTT.

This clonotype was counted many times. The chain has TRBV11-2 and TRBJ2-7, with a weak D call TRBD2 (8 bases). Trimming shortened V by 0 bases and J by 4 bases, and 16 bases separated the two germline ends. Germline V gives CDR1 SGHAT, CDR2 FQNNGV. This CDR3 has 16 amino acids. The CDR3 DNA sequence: TGTGCCAGCAGCTTAGATCGGGGGGGACAGTTTTACGAGCAGTACTTC. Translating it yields CASSLDRGGQFYEQYF.

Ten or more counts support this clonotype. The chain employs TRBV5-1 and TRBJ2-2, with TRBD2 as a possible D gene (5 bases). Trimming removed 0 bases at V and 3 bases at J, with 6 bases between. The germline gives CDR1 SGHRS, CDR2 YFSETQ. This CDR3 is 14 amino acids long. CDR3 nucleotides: TGCGCCAGCAGCTTGGAGGAGGACACCGGGGAGCTGTTTTTT. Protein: CASSLEEDTGELFF.

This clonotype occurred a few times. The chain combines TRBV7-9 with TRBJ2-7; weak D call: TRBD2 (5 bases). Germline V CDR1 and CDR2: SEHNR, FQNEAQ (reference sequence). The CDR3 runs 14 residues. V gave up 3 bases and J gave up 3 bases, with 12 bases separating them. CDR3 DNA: TGTGCCAGCAGCTTCGGAGGTAGGAACTACGAGCAGTACTTC. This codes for CASSFGGRNYEQYF.

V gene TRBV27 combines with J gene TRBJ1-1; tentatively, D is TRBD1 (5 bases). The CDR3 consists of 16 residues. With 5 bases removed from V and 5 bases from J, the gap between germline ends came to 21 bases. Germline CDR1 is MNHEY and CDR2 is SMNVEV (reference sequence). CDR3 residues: CASSHGLGLIGTEAFF. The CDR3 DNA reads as TGTGCCAGCAGTCACGGGTTGGGGCTCATTGGAACTGAAGCTTTCTTT.

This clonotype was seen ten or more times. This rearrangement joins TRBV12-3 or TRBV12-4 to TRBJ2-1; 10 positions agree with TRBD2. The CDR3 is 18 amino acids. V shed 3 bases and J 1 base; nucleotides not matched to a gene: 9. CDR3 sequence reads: CASSFRLAGAGSYNEQFF. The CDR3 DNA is TGTGCCAGCAGTTTCCGGCTAGCGGGGGCCGGTTCCTACAATGAGCAGTTCTTC.

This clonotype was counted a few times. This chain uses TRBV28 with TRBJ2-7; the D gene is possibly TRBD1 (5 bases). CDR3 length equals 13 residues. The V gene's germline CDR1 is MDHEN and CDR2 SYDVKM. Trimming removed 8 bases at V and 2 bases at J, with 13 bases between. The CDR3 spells CASGHSKPYEQYF. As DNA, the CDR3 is TGTGCCAGCGGACACAGCAAACCCTACGAGCAGTACTTC.

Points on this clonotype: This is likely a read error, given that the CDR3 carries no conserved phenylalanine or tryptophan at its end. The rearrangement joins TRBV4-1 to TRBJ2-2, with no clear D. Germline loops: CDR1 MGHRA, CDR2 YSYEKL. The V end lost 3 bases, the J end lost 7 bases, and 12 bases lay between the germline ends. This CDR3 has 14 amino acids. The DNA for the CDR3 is TGCGCCAGCAGCCAGCCGCGAGACCGCGGGGAGCTGTTTCTT. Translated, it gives CASSQPRDRGELFL.

This chain's CDR3 is CSARTGGENIQYF. The CDR3 DNA reads as TGCAGTGCTCGGACAGGGGGGGAAAACATTCAGTACTTC. The J gene is TRBJ2-4, the V gene TRBV20-1; 10 bases fit TRBD1. V shed 5 bases and J 5 bases; nucleotides not matched to a gene: 3. There are 13 residues in the CDR3. CDR1 and CDR2 (germline): DFQATT, SNEGSKA (reference sequence).

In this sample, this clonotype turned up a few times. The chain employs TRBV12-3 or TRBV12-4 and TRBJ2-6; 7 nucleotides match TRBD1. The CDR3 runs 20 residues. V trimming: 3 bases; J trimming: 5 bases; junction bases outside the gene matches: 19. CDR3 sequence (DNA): TGTGCCAGCAGTTTTGAGGTCGCTTTGAGGGGGCAGGGATGGGCCAACGTCCTGACTTTC. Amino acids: CASSFEVALRGQGWANVLTF.

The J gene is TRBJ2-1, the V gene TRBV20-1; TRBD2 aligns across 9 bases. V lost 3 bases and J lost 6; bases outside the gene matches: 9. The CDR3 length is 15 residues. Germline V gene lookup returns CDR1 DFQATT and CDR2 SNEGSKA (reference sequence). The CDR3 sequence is CSASQTSGEGNEQFF. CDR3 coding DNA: TGCAGTGCTAGTCAGACTAGCGGAGAAGGCAATGAGCAGTTCTTC.

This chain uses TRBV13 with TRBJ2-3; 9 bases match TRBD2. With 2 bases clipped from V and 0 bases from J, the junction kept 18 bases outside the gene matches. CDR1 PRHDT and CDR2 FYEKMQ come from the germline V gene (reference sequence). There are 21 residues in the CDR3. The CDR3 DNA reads TGTGCCAGCAGCTTACAATCCGACAGAGCCCCTCTAGCGGGAAGCACAGATACGCAGTATTTT. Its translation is CASSLQSDRAPLAGSTDTQYF.

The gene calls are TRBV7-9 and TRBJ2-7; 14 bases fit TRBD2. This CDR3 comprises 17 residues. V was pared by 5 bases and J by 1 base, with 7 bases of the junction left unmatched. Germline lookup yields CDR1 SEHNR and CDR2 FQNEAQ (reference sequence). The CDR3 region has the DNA TGTGCCAGCAGCGGACCGGGACTAGCGGGGGTATCCTACGAGCAGTACTTC. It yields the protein CASSGPGLAGVSYEQYF.

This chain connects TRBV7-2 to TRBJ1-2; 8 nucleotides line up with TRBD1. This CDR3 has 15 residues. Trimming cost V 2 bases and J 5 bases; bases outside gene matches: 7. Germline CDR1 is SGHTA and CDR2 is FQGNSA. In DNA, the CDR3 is TGTGCCAGCAGCTTATCGACAGGGGCCCCTTATGGCTACACCTTC. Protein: CASSLSTGAPYGYTF.

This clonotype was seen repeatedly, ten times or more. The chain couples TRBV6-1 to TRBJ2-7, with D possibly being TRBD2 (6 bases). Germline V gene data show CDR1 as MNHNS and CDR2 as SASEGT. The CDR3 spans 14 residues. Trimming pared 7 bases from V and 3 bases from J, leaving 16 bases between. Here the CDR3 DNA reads TGTGCCAGCATCGACGGGCGGGACCACTACGAGCAGTACTTC. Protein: CASIDGRDHYEQYF.

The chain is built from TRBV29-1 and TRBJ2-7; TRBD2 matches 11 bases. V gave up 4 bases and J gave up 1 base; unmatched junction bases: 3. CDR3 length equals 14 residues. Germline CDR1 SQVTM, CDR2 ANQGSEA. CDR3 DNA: TGCAGCGTTGGACGACTAGCGGGATCCTACGAGCAGTACTTC. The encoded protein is CSVGRLAGSYEQYF.

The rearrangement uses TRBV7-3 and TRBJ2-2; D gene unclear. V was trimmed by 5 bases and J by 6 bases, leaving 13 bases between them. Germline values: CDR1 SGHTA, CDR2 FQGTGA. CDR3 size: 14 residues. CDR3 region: CASSPSHLAGELFF. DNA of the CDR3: TGTGCCAGCAGCCCGAGCCACCTGGCCGGGGAGCTGTTTTTT. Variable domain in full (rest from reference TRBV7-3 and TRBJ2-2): GAGVSQTPSNKVTEKGKYVELRCDPISGHTALYWYRQSLGQGPEFLIYFQGTGAADDSGLPNDRFFAVRPEGSVSTLKIQRTERGDSAVYLCASSPSHLAGELFFGEGSRLTVL.